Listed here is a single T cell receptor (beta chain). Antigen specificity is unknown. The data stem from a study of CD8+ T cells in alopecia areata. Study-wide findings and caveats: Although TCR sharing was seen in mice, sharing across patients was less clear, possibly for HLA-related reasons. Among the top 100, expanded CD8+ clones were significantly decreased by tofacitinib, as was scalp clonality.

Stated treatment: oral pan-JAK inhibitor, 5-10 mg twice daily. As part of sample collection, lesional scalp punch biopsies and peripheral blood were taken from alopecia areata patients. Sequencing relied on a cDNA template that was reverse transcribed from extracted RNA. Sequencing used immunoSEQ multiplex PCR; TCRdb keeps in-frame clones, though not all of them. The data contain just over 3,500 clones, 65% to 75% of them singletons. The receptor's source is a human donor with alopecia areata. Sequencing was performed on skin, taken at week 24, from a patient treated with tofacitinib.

The CDR3 DNA is TGTGCCATCAGTGAGCCCCACGCTATGAACACTGAAGCTTTCTTT. It yields the protein CAISEPHAMNTEAFF. The chain joins TRBV10-3 to TRBJ1-1, with D hard to call. Trimming stripped 2 bases from V and 0 bases from J, with 10 bases between. The germline CDR1 and CDR2 sequences are ENHRY and SYGVKD. The CDR3 spans 15 residues.